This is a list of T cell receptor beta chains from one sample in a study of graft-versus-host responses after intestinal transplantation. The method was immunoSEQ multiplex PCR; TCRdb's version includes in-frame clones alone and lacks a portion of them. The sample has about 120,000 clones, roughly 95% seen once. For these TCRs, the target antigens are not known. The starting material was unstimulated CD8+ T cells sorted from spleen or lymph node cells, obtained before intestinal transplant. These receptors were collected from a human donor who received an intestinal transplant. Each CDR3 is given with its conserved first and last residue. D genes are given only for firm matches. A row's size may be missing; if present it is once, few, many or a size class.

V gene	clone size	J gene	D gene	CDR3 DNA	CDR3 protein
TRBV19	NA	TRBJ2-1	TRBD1	TGTGCCAGTAGTAGGACAGGGAACAATGAGCAGTTCTTC	CASSRTGNNEQFF
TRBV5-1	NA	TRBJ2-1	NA	TGCGCCAGCAGCTTGGGGGGTGGCGAGCAGTTCTTC	CASSLGGGEQFF
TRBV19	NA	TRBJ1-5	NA	TGTGCCAGTAGTATAGTGACGGGGAATAGCAATCAGCCCCAGCATTTT	CASSIVTGNSNQPQHF
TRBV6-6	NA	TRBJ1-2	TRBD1	TGTGCCAGCAGGGGGGTTATGCAGGGGGCGAACTATGGCTACACCTTC	CASRGVMQGANYGYTF
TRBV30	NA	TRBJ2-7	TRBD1	TGTGCCTGGAGTGGACAGGGGAGCTCCTACGAGCAGTACTTC	CAWSGQGSSYEQYF
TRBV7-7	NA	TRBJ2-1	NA	TGTGCTAGCAGCTTAGATGATCTGAGGGCACGATACTCCTACAATGAGCAGTTCTTC	CASSLDDLRARYSYNEQFF
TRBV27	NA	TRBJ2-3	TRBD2	TGTGCCAGCAGCCCGGGACTAGCGGGACTCACAGATACGCAGTATTTT	CASSPGLAGLTDTQYF
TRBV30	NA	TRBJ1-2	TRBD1	TGTGCCTGGAGCACAGGGGGCCTCGCCTATGGCTACACCTTC	CAWSTGGLAYGYTF
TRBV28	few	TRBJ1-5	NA	TGTGCCAGCAGTTTCTATAGCAATCAGCCCCAGCATTTT	CASSFYSNQPQHF
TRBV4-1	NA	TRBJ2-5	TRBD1	TGCGCCAGCAGCCCTTCATCCGGGACAGGGGAAGAGACCCAGTACTTC	CASSPSSGTGEETQYF
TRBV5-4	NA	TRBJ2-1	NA	TGTGCCAGCAGCCCGGCGGGGACTGAGCAGTTCTTC	CASSPAGTEQFF